This T cell receptor (beta chain) stems from a study of blood T cell repertoires in COVID-19. Trimming cost V 6 bases and J 6 bases, with 10 bases left between them. Germline assignment: CDR1 SEHNR and CDR2 FQNEAQ (reference sequence). The CDR3 length is 12 residues. Some clones are missing from TCRdb's copy, which holds only in-frame ones; the method was immunoSEQ multiplex PCR. The sample lists about 150,000 clones; about 90% were seen once. This clone was observed once. The sample taken for sequencing was peripheral blood. The TCR was taken from a man in his forties or fifties with acute or convalescent COVID-19. V and J are TRBV7-9 and TRBJ2-3; unclear D gene. CDR3 amino acids: CASSPGSDTQYF. The CDR3 coding sequence is TGTGCCAGCAGTCCTGGCAGTGATACGCAGTATTTT.